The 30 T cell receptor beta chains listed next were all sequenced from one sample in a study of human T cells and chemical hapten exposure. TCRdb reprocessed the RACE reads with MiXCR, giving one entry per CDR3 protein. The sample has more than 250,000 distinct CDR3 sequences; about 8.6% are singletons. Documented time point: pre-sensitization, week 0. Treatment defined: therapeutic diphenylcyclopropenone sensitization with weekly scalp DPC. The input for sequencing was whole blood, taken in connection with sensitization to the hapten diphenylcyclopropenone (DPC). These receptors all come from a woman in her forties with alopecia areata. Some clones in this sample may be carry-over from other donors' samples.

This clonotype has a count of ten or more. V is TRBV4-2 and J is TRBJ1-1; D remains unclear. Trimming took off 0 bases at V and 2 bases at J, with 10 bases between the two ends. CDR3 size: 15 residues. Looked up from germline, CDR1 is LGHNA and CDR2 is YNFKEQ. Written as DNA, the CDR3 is TGTGCCAGCAGCCAAGAAGGCAGGAGAAACACTGAAGCTTTCTTT. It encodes CASSQEGRRNTEAFF.

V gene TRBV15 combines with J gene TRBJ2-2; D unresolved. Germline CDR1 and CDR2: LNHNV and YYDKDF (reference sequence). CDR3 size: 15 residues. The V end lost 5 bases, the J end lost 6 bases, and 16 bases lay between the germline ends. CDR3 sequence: CATSELSGRAGELFF. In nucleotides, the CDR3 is TGTGCCACCAGCGAGCTGAGTGGTAGGGCCGGGGAGCTGTTTTTT.

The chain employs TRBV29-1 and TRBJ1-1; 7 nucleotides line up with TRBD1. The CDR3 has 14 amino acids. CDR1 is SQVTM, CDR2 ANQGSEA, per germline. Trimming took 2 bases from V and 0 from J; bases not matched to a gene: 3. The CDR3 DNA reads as TGCAGCGTTGAAAAACAGGGGCTGAACACTGAAGCTTTCTTT. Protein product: CSVEKQGLNTEAFF.

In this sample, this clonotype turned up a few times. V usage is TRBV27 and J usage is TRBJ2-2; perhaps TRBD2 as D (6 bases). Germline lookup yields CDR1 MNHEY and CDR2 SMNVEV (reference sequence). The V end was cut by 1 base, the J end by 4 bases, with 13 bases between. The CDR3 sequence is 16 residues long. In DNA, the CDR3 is TGTGCCAGCAGTTTATTCGGAGGGACCCTCACCGGGGAGCTGTTTTTT. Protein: CASSLFGGTLTGELFF.

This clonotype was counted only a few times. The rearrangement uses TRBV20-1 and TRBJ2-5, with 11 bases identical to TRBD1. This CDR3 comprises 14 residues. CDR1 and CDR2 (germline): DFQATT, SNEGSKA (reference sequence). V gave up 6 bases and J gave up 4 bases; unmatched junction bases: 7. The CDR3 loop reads CSATDRGRSETQYF. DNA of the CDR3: TGCAGTGCGACGGACAGGGGGCGGTCAGAGACCCAGTACTTC.

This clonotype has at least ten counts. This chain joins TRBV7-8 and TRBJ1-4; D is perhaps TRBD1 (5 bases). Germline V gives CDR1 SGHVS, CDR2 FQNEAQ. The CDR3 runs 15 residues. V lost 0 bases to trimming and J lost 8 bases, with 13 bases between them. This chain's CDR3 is CASSLAGRAPEKLFF. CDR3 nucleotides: TGTGCCAGCAGCTTAGCAGGCAGGGCGCCCGAAAAACTGTTTTTT.

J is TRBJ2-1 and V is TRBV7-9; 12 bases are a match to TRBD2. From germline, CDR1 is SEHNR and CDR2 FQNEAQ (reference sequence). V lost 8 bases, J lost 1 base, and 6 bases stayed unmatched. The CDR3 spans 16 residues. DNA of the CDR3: TGTGCCAGCGGGCGGACTAGCGGGGAATCCTACAATGAGCAGTTCTTC. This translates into CASGRTSGESYNEQFF.

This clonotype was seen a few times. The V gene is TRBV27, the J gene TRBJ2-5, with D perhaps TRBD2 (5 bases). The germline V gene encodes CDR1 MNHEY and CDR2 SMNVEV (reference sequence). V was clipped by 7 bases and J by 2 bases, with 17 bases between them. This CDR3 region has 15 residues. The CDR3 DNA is TGTGCCAGCACCCGGACTTCATGGTCGCAAGAGACCCAGTACTTC. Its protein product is CASTRTSWSQETQYF.

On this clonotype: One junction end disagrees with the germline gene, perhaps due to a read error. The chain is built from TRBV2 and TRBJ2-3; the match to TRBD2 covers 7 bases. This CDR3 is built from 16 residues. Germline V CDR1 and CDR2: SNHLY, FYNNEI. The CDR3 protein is CTSSATVGLTTDTQYF. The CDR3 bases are TGTACCAGCAGTGCCACCGTGGGACTAACCACAGATACGCAGTATTTT.

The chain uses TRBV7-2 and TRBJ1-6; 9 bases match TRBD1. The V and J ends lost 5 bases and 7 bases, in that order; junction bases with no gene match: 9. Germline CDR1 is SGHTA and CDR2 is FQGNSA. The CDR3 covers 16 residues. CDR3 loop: CASSLTTGTGNSPLHF. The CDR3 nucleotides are TGTGCCAGCAGCCTCACGACCGGGACAGGGAATTCACCCCTCCACTTT.

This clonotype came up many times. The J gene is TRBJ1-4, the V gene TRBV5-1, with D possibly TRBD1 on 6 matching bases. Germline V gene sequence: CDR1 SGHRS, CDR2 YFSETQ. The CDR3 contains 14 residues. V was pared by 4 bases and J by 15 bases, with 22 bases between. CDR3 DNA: TGCGCCAGCAGCCCACAGGGAGGGGTATCGGGAATGTTTTTT. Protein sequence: CASSPQGGVSGMFF. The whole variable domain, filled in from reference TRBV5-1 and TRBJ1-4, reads KAGVTQTPRYLIKTRGQQVTLSCSPISGHRSVSWYQQTPGQGLQFLFEYFSETQRNKGNFPGRFSGRQFSNSRSEMNVSTLELGDSALYLCASSPQGGVSGMFFGSGTQLSVL.

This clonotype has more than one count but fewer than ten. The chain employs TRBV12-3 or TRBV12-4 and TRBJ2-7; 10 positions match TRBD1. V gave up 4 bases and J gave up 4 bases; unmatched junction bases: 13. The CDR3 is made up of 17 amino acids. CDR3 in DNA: TGTGCCAGCAGTTCCTTGGGACCGGGACAGGGGTTATACGAGCAGTACTTC. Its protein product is CASSSLGPGQGLYEQYF.

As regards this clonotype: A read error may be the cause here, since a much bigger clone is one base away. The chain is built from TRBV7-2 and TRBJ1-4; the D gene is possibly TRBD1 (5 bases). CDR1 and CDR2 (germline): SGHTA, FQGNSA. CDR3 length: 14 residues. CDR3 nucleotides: TGTGCCAGCAGCCCTGACAGTGATAATGAAAAACCGTTTTTT. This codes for CASSPDSDNEKPFF. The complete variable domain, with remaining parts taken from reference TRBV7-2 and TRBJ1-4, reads GAGVSQSPSNKVTEKGKDVELRCDPISGHTALYWYRQSLGQGLEFLIYFQGNSAPDKSGLPSDRFSAERTGGSVSTLTIQRTQQEDSAVYLCASSPDSDNEKPFFGSGTQLSVL.

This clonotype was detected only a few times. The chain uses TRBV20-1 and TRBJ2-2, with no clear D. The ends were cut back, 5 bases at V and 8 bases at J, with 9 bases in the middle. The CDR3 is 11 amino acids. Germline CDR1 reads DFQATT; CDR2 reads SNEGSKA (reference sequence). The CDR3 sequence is CSAAGPGELFF. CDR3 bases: TGCAGTGCTGCCGGCCCGGGGGAGCTGTTTTTT.

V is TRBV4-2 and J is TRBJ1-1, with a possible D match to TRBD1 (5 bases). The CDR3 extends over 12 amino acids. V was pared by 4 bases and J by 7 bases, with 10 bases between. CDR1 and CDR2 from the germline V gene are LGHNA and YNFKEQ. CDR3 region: CASSLGTVEAFF. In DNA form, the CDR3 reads TGTGCCAGCAGCCTGGGGACGGTTGAAGCTTTCTTT.

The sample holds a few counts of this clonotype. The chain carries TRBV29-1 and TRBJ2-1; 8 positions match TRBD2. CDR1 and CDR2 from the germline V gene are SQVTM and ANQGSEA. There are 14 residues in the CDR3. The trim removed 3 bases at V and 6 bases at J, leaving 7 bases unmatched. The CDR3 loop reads CSVDRPGGTNEQFF. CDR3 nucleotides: TGCAGCGTTGACCGACCGGGAGGGACCAATGAGCAGTTCTTC.

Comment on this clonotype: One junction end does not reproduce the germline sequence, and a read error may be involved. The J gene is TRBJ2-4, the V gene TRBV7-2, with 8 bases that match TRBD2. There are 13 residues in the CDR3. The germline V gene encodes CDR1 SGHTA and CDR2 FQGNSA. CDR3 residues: CASSIAGMNIQYF. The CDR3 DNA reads TGTGCCAGCAGCATAGCGGGGATGAACATTCAGTACTTC.

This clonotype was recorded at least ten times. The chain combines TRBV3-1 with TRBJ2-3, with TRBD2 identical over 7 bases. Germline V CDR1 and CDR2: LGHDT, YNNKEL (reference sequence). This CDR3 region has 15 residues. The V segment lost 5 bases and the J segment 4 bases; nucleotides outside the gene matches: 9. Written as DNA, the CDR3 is TGTGCCAGCAGCGTCCAGCGGGACGTTGCAGATACGCAGTATTTT. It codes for CASSVQRDVADTQYF.

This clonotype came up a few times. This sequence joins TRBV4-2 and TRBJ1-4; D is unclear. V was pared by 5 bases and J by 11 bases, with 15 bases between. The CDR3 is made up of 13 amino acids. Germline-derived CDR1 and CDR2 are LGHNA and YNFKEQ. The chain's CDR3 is CASSGSSDGKLFF. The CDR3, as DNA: TGTGCCAGCAGCGGATCTTCGGACGGTAAACTGTTTTTT.

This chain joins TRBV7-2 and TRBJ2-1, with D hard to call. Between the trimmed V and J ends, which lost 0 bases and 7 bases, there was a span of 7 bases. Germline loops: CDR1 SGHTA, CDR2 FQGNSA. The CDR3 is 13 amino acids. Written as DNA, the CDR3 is TGTGCCAGCAGCTTAGCCCCTATGAATGAGCAGTTCTTC. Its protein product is CASSLAPMNEQFF.

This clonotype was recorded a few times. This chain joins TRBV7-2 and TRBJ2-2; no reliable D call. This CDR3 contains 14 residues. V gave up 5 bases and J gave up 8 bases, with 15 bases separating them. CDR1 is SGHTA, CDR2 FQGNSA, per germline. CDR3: CASSQTIFRGELFF. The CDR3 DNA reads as TGTGCCAGCAGCCAGACGATTTTTCGAGGGGAGCTGTTTTTT.

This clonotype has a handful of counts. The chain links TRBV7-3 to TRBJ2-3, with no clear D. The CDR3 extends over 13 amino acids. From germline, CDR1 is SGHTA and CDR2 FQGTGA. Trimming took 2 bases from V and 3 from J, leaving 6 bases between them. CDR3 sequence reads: CASSLEATDTQYF. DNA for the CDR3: TGTGCCAGCAGCTTAGAGGCGACAGATACGCAGTATTTT.

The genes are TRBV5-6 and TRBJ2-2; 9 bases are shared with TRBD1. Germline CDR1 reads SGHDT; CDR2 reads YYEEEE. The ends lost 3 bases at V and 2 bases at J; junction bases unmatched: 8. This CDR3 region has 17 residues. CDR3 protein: CASSSWGQGHNTGELFF. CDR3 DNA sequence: TGTGCCAGCAGCTCGTGGGGACAGGGCCATAACACCGGGGAGCTGTTTTTT.

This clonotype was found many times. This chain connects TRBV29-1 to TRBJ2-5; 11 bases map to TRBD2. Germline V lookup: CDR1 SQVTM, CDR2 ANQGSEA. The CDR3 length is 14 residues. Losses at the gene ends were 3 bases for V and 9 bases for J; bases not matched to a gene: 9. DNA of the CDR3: TGCAGCGTTGATGGACTAGCGGGCCTCCGGGCCCAGTACTTC. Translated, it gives CSVDGLAGLRAQYF. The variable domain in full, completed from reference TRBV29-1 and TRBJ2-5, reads SAVISQKPSRDICQRGTSLTIQCQVDSQVTMMFWYRQQPGQSLTLIATANQGSEATYESGFVIDKFPISRPNLTFSTLTVSNMSPEDSSIYLCSVDGLAGLRAQYFGPGTRLLVL.

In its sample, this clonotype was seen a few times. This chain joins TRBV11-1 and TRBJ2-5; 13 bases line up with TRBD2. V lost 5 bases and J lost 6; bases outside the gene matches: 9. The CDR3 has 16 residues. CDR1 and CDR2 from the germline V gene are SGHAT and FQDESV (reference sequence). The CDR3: CASSLRTSGSTKTQYF. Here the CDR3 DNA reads TGTGCCAGCAGCCTCCGGACTAGCGGGAGTACGAAGACCCAGTACTTC.

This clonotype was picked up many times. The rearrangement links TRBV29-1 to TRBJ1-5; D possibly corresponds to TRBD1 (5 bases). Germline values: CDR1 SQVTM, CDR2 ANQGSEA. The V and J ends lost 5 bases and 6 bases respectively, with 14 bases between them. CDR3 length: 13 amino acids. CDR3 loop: CSVLSRGSQPQHF. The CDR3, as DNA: TGCAGCGTTCTTTCGAGGGGTAGTCAGCCCCAGCATTTT.

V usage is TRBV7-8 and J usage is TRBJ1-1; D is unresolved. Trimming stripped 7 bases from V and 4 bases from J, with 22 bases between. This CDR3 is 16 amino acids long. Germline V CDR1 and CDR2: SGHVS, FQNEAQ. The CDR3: CASIKGTDLTGTEAFF. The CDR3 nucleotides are TGTGCCAGCATCAAGGGAACGGATCTCACGGGCACTGAAGCTTTCTTT. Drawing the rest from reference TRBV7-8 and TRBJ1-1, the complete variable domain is GAGVSQSPRYKVAKRGQDVALRCDPISGHVSLFWYQQALGQGPEFLTYFQNEAQLDKSGLPSDRFFAERPEGSVSTLKIQRTQQEDSAVYLCASIKGTDLTGTEAFFGQGTRLTVV.

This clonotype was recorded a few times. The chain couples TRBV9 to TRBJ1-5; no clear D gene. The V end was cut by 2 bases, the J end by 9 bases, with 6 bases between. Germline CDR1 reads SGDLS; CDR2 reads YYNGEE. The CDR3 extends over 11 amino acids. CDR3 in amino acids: CASSVNWPQHF. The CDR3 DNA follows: TGTGCCAGCAGCGTCAATTGGCCCCAGCATTTT.

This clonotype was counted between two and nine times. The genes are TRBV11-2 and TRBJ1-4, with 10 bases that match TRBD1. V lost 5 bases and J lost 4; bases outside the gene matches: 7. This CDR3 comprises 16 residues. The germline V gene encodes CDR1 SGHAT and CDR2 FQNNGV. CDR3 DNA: TGTGCCAGCAGCCCCGTCCGGGACAGGGGTAATGAAAAACTGTTTTTT. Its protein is CASSPVRDRGNEKLFF.

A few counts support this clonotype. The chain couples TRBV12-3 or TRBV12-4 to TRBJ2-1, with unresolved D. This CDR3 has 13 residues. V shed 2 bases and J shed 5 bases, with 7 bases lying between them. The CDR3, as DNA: TGTGCCAGCAGTTTATTAGCAAACAATGAGCAGTTCTTC. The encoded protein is CASSLLANNEQFF.